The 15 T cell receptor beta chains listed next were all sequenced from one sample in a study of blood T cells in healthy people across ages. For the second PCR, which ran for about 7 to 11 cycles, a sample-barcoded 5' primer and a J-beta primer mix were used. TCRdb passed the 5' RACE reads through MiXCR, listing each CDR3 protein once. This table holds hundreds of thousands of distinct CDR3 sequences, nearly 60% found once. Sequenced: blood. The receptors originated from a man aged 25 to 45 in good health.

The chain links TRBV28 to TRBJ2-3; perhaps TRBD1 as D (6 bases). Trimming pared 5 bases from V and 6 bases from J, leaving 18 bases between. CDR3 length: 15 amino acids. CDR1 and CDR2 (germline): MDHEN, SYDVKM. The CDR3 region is CASSGGSARADTQYF. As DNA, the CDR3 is TGTGCCAGCAGTGGGGGCTCTGCGAGAGCGGATACGCAGTATTTT.

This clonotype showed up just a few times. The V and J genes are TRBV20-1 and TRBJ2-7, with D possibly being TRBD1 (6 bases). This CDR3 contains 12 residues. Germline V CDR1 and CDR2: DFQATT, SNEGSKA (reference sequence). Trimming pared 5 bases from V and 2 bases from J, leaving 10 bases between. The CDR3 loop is CSAYGQTYEQYF. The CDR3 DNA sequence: TGCAGTGCTTATGGACAGACCTACGAGCAGTACTTC.

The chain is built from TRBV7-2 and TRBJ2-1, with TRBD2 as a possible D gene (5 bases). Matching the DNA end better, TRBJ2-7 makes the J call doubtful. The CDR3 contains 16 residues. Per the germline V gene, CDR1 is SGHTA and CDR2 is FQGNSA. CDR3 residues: CASSLVDYEIYNEQYF. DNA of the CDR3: TGTGCCAGCAGCTTAGTAGACTACGAAATCTACAATGAGCAGTACTTC.

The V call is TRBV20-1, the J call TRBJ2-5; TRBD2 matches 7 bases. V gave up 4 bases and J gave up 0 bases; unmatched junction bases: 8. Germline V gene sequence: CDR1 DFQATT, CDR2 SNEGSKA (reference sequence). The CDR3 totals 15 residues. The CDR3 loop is CSANNAAGDQETQYF. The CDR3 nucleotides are TGCAGTGCTAACAATGCTGCGGGGGACCAAGAGACCCAGTACTTC.

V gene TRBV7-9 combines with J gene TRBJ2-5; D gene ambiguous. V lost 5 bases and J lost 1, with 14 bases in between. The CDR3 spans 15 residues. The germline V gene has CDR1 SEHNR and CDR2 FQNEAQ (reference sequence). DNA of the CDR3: TGTGCCAGCAGCCCCCCAGCAGGCTTCCAAGAGACCCAGTACTTC. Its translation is CASSPPAGFQETQYF.

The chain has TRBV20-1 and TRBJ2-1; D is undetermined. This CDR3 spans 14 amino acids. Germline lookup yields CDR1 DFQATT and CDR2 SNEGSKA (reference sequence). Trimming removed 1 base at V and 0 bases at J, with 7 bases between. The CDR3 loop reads CSARVASSYNEQFF. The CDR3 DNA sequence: TGCAGTGCTAGAGTCGCTAGCTCCTACAATGAGCAGTTCTTC.

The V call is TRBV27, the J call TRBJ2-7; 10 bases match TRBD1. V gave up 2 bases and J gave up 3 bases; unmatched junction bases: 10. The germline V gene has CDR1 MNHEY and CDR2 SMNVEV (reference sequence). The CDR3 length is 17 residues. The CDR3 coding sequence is TGTGCCAGCAGTTTACAAGGTGGGGACAGGGGATTCTACGAGCAGTACTTC. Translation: CASSLQGGDRGFYEQYF.

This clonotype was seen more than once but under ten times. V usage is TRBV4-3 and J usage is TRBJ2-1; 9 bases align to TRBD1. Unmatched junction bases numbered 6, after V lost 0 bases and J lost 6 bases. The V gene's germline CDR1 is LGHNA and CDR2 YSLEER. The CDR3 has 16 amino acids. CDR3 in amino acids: CASSQESGTGFNEQFF. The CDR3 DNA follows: TGCGCCAGCAGCCAAGAATCCGGGACAGGGTTCAATGAGCAGTTCTTC.

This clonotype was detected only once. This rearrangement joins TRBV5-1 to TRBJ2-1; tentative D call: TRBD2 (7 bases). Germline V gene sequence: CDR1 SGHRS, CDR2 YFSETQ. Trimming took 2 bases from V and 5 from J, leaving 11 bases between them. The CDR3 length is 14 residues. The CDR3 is CASSLWGGHNEQFF. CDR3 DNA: TGCGCCAGCAGCTTATGGGGGGGGCACAATGAGCAGTTCTTC.

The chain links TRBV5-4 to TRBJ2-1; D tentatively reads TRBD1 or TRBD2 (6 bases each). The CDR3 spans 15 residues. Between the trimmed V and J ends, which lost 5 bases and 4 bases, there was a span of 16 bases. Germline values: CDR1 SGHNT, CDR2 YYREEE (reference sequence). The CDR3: CASSSPGGRYNEQFF. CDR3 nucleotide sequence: TGTGCCAGCAGTTCCCCCGGGGGCAGGTACAATGAGCAGTTCTTC.

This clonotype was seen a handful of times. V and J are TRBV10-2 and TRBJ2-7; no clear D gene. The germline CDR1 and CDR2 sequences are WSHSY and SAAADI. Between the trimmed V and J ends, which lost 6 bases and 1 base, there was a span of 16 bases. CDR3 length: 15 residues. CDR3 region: CASRDLGRPSYEQYF. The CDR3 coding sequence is TGCGCCAGCAGAGATCTAGGACGGCCATCCTACGAGCAGTACTTC.

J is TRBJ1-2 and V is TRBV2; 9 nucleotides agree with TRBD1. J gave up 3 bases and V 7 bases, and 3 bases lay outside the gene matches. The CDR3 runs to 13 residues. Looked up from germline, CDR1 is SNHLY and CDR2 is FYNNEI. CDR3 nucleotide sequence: TGTGCCAGCACTCGACAGGGGGACTATGGCTACACCTTC. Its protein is CASTRQGDYGYTF.

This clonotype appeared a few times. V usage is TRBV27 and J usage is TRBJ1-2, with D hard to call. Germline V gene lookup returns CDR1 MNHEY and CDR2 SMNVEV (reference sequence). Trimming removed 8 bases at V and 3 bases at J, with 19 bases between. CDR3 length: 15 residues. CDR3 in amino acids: CASLPTLRGYYGYTF. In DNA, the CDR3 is TGTGCCAGCTTACCCACGCTCCGGGGATACTATGGCTACACCTTC.

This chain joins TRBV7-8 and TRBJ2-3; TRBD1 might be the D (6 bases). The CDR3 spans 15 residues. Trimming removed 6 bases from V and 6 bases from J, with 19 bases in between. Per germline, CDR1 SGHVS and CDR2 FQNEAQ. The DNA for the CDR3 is TGTGCCAGCAGGAGGGGCTGGCCTAGGGGGGATACGCAGTATTTT. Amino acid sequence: CASRRGWPRGDTQYF.

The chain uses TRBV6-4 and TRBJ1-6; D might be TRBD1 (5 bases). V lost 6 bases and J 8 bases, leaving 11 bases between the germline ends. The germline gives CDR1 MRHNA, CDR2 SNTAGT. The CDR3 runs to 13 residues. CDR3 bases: TGTGCCAGCAGCAGGGTGATAGATTCACCCCTCCACTTT. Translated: CASSRVIDSPLHF.